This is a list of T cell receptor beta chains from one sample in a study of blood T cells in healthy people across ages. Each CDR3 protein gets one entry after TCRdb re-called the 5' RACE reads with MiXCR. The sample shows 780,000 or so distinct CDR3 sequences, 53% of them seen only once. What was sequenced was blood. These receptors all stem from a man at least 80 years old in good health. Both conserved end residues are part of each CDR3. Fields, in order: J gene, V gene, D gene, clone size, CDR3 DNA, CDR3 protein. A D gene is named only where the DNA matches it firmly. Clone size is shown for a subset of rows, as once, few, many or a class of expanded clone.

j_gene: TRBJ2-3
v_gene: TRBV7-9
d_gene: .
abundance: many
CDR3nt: TGTGCCAGCAGCTCCTCGCCGGACGGGGGCTCCTTCAACAGATACGCGTATTTT
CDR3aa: CASSSSPDGGSFNRYAYF

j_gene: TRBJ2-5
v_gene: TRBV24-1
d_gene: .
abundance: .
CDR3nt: TGTGCCACCAGTGGACGGAGGACCGGAATTGAGACCCAGTACTTC
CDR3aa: CATSGRRTGIETQYF

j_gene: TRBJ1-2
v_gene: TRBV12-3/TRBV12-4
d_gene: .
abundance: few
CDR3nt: TGTGCCAGTTCACGGGGGGCGCCTAACTATGGCTACACCTTC
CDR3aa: CASSRGAPNYGYTF

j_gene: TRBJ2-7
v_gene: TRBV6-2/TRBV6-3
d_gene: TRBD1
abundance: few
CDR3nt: TGTGCCAGCAGACAAAGTGGCAACAGGGGTGACCGCGAGCAGTACTTC
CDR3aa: CASRQSGNRGDREQYF

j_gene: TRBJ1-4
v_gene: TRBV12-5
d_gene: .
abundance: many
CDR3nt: TGTGCTAGTGGGCCCCCGGGACCGAGTAATGAAAAACTGTTTTTT
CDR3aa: CASGPPGPSNEKLFF

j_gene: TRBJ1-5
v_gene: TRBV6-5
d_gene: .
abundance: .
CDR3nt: TGTGCCAGCAGTGTCCGGGTCGGGGCACAGCCCCAGCATTTT
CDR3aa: CASSVRVGAQPQHF

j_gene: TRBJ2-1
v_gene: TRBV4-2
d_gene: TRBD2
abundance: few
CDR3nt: TGTGCCAGCAGCCAAGGGGTTTTGAGGACTAGCGGGAGAGGAGGAGAACATGAGCAGTTCTTC
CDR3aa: CASSQGVLRTSGRGGEHEQFF

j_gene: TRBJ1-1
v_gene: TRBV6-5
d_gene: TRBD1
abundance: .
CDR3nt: TGTGCCAGCGGTTATTCGGGACAGGGTGACACTGAAGCTTTCTTT
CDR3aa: CASGYSGQGDTEAFF

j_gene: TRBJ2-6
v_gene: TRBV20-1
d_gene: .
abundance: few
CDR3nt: TGCAGTGCTAAGGGGGGCCGATCTGGGGCCAACGTCCTGACTTTC
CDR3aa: CSAKGGRSGANVLTF

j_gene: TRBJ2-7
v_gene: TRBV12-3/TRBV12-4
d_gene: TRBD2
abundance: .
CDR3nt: TGTGCCAGCAGTTTGCGGGCGGGAGTGGGCTACGAGCAGTACTTC
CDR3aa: CASSLRAGVGYEQYF

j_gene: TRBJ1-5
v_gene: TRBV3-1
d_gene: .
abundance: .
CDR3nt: TGTGCCAGCAGCCGGAAGAGCAATCAGCCCCAGCATTTT
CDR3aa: CASSRKSNQPQHF

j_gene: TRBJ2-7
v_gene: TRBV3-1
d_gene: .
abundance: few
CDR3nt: TGTGCCAGCAGCCAAGGGCAGTTACCCCCCGAGCAGTACTTC
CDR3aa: CASSQGQLPPEQYF

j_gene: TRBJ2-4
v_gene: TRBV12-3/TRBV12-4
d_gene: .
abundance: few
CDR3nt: TGTGCCAGCAGCCCCCGGGAGTTAGCCAAAAACATTCAGTACTTC
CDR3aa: CASSPRELAKNIQYF

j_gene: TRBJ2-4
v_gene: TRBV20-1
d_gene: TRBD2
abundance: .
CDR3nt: TGCAGTGCTAGAAGGGGCGGGAGTGGGTCCAAAAACATTCAGTACTTC
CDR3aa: CSARRGGSGSKNIQYF

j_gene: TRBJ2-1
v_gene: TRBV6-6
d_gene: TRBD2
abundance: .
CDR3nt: TGTGCCAGCAGTTACGACGGGACTAGCGGGAGTAATGAGCAGTTCTTC
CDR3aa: CASSYDGTSGSNEQFF

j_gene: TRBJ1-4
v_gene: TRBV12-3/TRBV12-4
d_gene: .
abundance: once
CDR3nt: TGTGCCAGCAGTTTCTACGTTACAGGACAGAATGAAAAACTGTTTTTT
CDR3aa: CASSFYVTGQNEKLFF

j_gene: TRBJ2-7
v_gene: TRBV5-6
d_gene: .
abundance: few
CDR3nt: TGTGCCAGCAGCCCCGTGACCGAAATATCCTACGAGCAGTACTTC
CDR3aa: CASSPVTEISYEQYF

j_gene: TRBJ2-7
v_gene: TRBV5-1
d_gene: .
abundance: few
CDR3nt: TGCGCCAGCAGCTCCCAGATGACCTACGAGCAGTACTTC
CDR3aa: CASSSQMTYEQYF

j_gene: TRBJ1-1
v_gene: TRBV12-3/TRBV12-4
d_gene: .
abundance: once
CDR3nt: TGTGCCAGCACCTCCCGTCGTGACACTGAAGCTTTCTTT
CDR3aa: CASTSRRDTEAFF

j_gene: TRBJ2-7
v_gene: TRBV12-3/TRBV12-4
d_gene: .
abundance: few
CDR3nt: TGTGCCAGCAGCCGTCAGAAGGCCCTTGGCTACGAGCAGTACTTC
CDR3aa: CASSRQKALGYEQYF

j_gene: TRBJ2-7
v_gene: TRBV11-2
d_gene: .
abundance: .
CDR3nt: TGTGCCAGCAGCTTAGATTGGGGATACGAGCAGTACTTC
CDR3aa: CASSLDWGYEQYF

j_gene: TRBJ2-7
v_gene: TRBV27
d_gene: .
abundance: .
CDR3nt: TGTGCCAGCAGTTTATCAACCGTGGGGGGCTACCAGCAGTACTTC
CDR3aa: CASSLSTVGGYQQYF

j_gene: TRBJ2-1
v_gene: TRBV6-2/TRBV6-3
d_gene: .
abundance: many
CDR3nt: TGTGCCAGCAGTTCCACTCAGGAATACAATGAGCAGTTCTTC
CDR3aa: CASSSTQEYNEQFF